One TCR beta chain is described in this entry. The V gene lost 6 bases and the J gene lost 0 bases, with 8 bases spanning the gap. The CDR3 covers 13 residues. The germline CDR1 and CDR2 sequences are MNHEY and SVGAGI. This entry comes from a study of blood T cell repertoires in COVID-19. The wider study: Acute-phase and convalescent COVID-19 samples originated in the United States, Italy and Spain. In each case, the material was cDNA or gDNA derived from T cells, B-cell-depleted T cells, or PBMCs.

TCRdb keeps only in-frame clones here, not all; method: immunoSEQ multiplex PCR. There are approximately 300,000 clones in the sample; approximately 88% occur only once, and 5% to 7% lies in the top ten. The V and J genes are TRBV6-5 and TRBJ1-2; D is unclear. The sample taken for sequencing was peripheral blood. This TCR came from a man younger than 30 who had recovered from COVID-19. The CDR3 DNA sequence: TGTGCCAGCAGCTCGTTCCCTAACTATGGCTACACCTTC. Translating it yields CASSSFPNYGYTF.